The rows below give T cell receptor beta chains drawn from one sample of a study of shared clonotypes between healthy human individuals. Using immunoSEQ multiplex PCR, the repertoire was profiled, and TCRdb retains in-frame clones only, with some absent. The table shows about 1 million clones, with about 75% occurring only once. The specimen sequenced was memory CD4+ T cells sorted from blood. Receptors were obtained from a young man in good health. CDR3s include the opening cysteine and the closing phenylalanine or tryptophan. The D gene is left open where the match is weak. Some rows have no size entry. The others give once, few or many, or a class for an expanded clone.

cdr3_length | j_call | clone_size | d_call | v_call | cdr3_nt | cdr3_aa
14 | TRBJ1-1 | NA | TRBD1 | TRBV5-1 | TGCGCCAGCAGCGTGGGACAGGGTCACACTGAAGCTTTCTTT | CASSVGQGHTEAFF
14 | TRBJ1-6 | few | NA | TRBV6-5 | TGTGCCAGCAGTTCGTCCCGGCCCGGGAGAGAACTCCACTTT | CASSSSRPGRELHF
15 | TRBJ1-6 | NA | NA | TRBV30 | TGTGCCTGGAGTAGGGGTCGGCAGGATAATTCACCCCTCCACTTT | CAWSRGRQDNSPLHF
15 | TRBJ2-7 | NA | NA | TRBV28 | TGTGCCAGCAGTTTATTGTGGCAGGCATCCTACGAGCAGTACTTC | CASSLLWQASYEQYF
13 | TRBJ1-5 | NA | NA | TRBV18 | TGTGCCAGCTCACCTATGGCCAATCAGCCCCAGCATTTT | CASSPMANQPQHF
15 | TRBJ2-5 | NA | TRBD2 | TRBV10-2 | TGCGCCAGCAGTGAACGGCGGGAGAGTTTGGAGACCCAGTACTTC | CASSERRESLETQYF
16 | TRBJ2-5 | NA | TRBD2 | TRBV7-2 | TGTGCCAGCAGCTTAGTAAGCGGGATGAACCAAGAGACCCAGTACTTC | CASSLVSGMNQETQYF
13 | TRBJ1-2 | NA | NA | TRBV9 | TGTGCCAGCAGTATGGACAGTAACTATGGCTACACCTTC | CASSMDSNYGYTF
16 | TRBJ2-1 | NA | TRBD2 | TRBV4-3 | TGCGCCAGCAGCCAAGTCCCAGCGGGAGTCTACAATGAGCAGTTCTTC | CASSQVPAGVYNEQFF
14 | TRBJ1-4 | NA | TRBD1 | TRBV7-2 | TGTGCCAGCAGCTTAAGCAGGGGGGAGGAAAAACTGTTTTTT | CASSLSRGEEKLFF
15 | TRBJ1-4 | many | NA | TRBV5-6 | TGTGCCAGCAGCGATAGGGGGTCTTCTAATGAAAAACTGTTTTTT | CASSDRGSSNEKLFF
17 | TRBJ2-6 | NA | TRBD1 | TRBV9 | TGTGCCAGCGGGGACCGGGACAGGGGGCCTGGGGCCAACGTCCTGACTTTC | CASGDRDRGPGANVLTF
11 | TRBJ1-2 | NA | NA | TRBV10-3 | TGTGCCACCACATACAGGGATGGCTACACCTTC | CATTYRDGYTF
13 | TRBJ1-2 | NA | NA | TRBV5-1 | TGCGCCAGCAGCCCGGCGGCTAACTATGGCTACACCTTC | CASSPAANYGYTF
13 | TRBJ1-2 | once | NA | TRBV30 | TGTGCCTGGGCTCTTTCCTTAGGTTGGGGCTACACCTTC | CAWALSLGWGYTF
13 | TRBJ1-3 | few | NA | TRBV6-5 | TGTGCCAGCAGTGACGGACTTGCTGGCACCATATATTTT | CASSDGLAGTIYF
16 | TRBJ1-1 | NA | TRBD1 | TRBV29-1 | TGCAGCGTTAAGCGGACAGGGGGCGCGAAGAACACTGAAGCTTTCTTT | CSVKRTGGAKNTEAFF
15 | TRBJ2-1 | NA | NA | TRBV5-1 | TGCGCCAGCTGCCCCGACTCCGCCTCCTACAATGAGCAGTTCTTC | CASCPDSASYNEQFF
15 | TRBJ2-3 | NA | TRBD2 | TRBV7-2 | TGTGCCAGCAGCGGACTAGCGGGGTACACAGATACGCAGTATTTT | CASSGLAGYTDTQYF